These T cell receptor beta chains were read from a single sample in a study of sequential checkpoint blockade in melanoma. The data were produced by immunoSEQ multiplex PCR, yet TCRdb's version contains in-frame clones alone and is incomplete. The sample lists more than 6,000 clones, roughly 50% occurring once. The sequenced sample was CD8+ T cells sorted from blood (inferred from file names), obtained from a patient given nivolumab and ipilimumab in sequence. These receptors originate from a human patient with melanoma. Some clones in this sample may be carry-over from other donors' samples. The CDR3 runs from the conserved cysteine through the conserved F or W. Fields, in order: J gene, D gene, clone size, V gene, CDR3 protein, CDR3 DNA. D genes are given only for firm matches. The size field is filled for only some rows; it gives once, few, many or a size class.

TRBJ1-3 | . | . | TRBV18 | CASSPSGSGNTIYF | TGTGCCAGCTCACCTTCCGGCTCTGGAAACACCATATATTTT
TRBJ1-6 | . | few | TRBV21-1 | CASRIRDRVDSPLHF | TGTGCCAGCAGAATCCGGGACAGGGTAGATTCACCCCTCCACTTT
TRBJ1-2 | . | . | TRBV6-6 | CATAGENYGYTF | TGTGCCACGGCCGGGGAGAACTATGGCTACACCTTC
TRBJ2-3 | TRBD1 | . | TRBV2 | CASRETGGTDTQYF | TGTGCCAGCAGGGAGACAGGGGGCACAGATACGCAGTATTTT
TRBJ2-3 | TRBD1 | . | TRBV5-1 | CASSWGQGEADTQYF | TGCGCCAGCAGCTGGGGACAGGGAGAGGCAGATACGCAGTATTTT
TRBJ2-7 | TRBD1 | . | TRBV19 | CASSFTGGYEQYF | TGTGCCAGTAGCTTTACAGGGGGCTACGAGCAGTACTTC
TRBJ2-7 | . | many | TRBV7-9 | CASSQGGTTYEQYF | TGTGCCAGCAGCCAAGGAGGGACCACCTACGAGCAGTACTTC
TRBJ1-1 | . | . | TRBV30 | CAWGPGGDTEAFF | TGTGCCTGGGGCCCGGGGGGGGACACTGAAGCTTTCTTT
TRBJ1-3 | TRBD1 | . | TRBV4-2 | CASSQEQGEGNTIYF | TGTGCCAGCAGCCAAGAGCAGGGGGAAGGAAACACCATATATTTT
TRBJ2-7 | . | few | TRBV5-4 | CASSLVGGREQYF | TGTGCCAGCAGCTTGGTGGGGGGGCGCGAGCAGTACTTC
TRBJ1-2 | . | . | TRBV5-1 | CASSFSQADGYTF | TGCGCCAGCAGCTTCAGCCAGGCCGATGGCTACACCTTC
TRBJ1-6 | TRBD1 | . | TRBV14 | CASSTLGQGDSPLHF | TGTGCCAGCAGCACCCTAGGACAGGGGGATTCACCCCTCCACTTT
TRBJ1-3 | . | . | TRBV7-9 | CASSSVGGSGNTIYF | TGTGCCAGCTCCTCCGTGGGGGGGTCTGGAAACACCATATATTTT
TRBJ1-5 | . | . | TRBV27 | CASSPDIDQPQHF | TGTGCCAGCAGTCCAGACATCGATCAGCCCCAGCATTTT
TRBJ2-7 | TRBD1 | . | TRBV27 | CASSLSRTGDQYEQYF | TGTGCCAGCAGTTTATCACGGACAGGGGACCAATACGAGCAGTACTTC
TRBJ1-2 | . | . | TRBV27 | CASSLGGSGYGYTF | TGTGCCAGCAGTTTAGGGGGCAGCGGTTATGGCTACACCTTC
TRBJ2-7 | TRBD1 | medium-sized | TRBV2 | CASSSRTGLYEQYF | TGTGCCAGCAGTTCGCGGACAGGGTTGTACGAGCAGTACTTC
TRBJ2-5 | . | . | TRBV5-6 | CASRPTTGRETQYF | TGTGCCAGCAGACCTACGACAGGGAGGGAGACCCAGTACTTC
TRBJ2-7 | . | . | TRBV21-1 | CASSQASGYEQYF | TGTGCCAGCAGCCAAGCTAGCGGCTACGAGCAGTACTTC
TRBJ1-1 | . | once | TRBV4-1 | CASSQDNGNTEAFF | TGCGCCAGCAGCCAAGATAACGGGAACACTGAAGCTTTCTTT
TRBJ1-1 | . | once | TRBV11-2 | CASSLAGNMNTEAFF | TGTGCCAGCAGCTTAGCAGGGAACATGAACACTGAAGCTTTCTTT
TRBJ2-7 | . | . | TRBV11-2 | CASSATRGPYEQYF | TGTGCCAGCAGCGCCACCAGGGGCCCCTACGAGCAGTACTTC
TRBJ2-7 | TRBD1 | . | TRBV9 | CASSLRDRTRDEQYF | TGTGCCAGCAGCCTCCGGGACAGGACTCGGGACGAGCAGTACTTC
TRBJ2-7 | TRBD1 | . | TRBV28 | CASSLGPTGIPYEQYF | TGTGCCAGCAGTTTAGGCCCGACAGGGATTCCCTACGAGCAGTACTTC
TRBJ1-1 | TRBD1 | . | TRBV11-2 | CASSGPTGTGGAGTEAFF | TGTGCCAGCAGTGGGCCAACCGGGACAGGGGGCGCTGGGACTGAAGCTTTCTTT
TRBJ1-2 | . | . | TRBV28 | CASSSRTLLSLNYGYTF | TGTGCCAGCAGTTCGCGGACACTTTTATCCCTTAACTATGGCTACACCTTC
TRBJ1-1 | . | few | TRBV7-6 | CASSLAPRTNTEAFF | TGTGCCAGCAGCTTAGCACCGAGAACGAACACTGAAGCTTTCTTT
TRBJ2-3 | TRBD2 | . | TRBV6-4 | CASSPSGGDTDTQYF | TGTGCCAGCAGCCCTAGCGGGGGAGATACAGATACGCAGTATTTT
TRBJ2-7 | TRBD2 | . | TRBV6-1 | CASSEMPPGLAAYEQYF | TGTGCCAGCAGTGAAATGCCTCCGGGACTAGCGGCCTACGAGCAGTACTTC
TRBJ2-7 | . | . | TRBV12-2 | CASSLAATAYEQYF | TGTGCCAGCAGCTTAGCTGCCACAGCCTACGAGCAGTACTTC
TRBJ1-2 | TRBD1 | . | TRBV7-9 | CASSGGTGAGYGYTF | TGTGCCAGCAGCGGGGGGACAGGGGCCGGGTATGGCTACACCTTC
TRBJ1-1 | . | . | TRBV7-6 | CASSRGAGGSSNTEAFF | TGTGCCAGCAGCCGGGGGGCTGGGGGCTCTTCGAACACTGAAGCTTTCTTT
TRBJ2-7 | . | . | TRBV11-3 | CASSSDRTYEQYF | TGTGCCAGCAGCTCCGACAGAACCTACGAGCAGTACTTC
TRBJ2-7 | TRBD1 | . | TRBV5-4 | CASSMGQADYEQYF | TGTGCCAGCAGCATGGGACAGGCGGACTACGAGCAGTACTTC
TRBJ1-2 | TRBD1 | . | TRBV7-9 | CASSPPTGDYGYTF | TGTGCCAGCAGCCCCCCAACAGGGGACTATGGCTACACCTTC
TRBJ1-1 | . | . | TRBV28 | CASSARVNTEAFF | TGTGCCAGCAGTGCCAGGGTGAACACTGAAGCTTTCTTT
TRBJ2-1 | TRBD2 | few | TRBV4-3 | CASSQTSGAYNEQFF | TGCGCCAGCAGCCAGACTAGCGGGGCTTACAATGAGCAGTTCTTC
TRBJ2-7 | . | . | TRBV13 | CASSLAQGYEQYF | TGTGCCAGCAGTTTGGCCCAGGGGTACGAGCAGTACTTC